Listed here is a single TCR beta chain. The CDR3 extends over 16 amino acids. V lost 4 bases to trimming and J lost 4 bases; unmatched junction nucleotides: 9. The germline V gene has CDR1 SGHTA and CDR2 FQGNSA. Data came from immunoSEQ multiplex PCR; TCRdb stores just in-frame clones and leaves some out. The table lists around 80,000 clones, 80% to 95% of them singletons. The record originates from a study of T cell changes during pregnancy in multiple sclerosis. The sequencing used peripheral blood, collected before pregnancy. The TCR originated in a female donor with multiple sclerosis, enrolled in a pregnancy study. The chain uses TRBV7-2 and TRBJ1-1, with 10 bases fitting TRBD1. This CDR3 is CASSSRTGGGSTEAFF. CDR3 bases: TGTGCCAGCAGCTCCCGGACAGGGGGGGGGAGCACTGAAGCTTTCTTT.